Sequencing of this T cell receptor beta chain was carried out in a study of T-cell reconstitution after alpha-beta-depleted transplantation in children. The V gene's germline CDR1 is KGHSH and CDR2 LQKENI. This CDR3 contains 17 residues. Trimming left V 2 bases short and J 1 base short, with 17 bases between. During its preparation, the TCRbeta library received unique molecular identifiers. TCRdb re-called the PCR reads with MiXCR, one entry per CDR3 protein. The sample includes around 440,000 distinct CDR3 sequences, under 20% of them seen just once. On this clonotype itself: Its antigen is as yet unknown.

Regarding the study as a whole: One year after transplant, T-cell counts and diversity came mostly from newly produced T cells. Several patients had high TCRbeta diversity at day 60; it came from surviving recipient T cells and thymic progenitors. Several hundred expanded graft clones reportedly supplied alpha-beta T cells about two months after transplant.

The sample was PBMCs, mostly from graft donor cells, taken 360 days after TCRalphabeta/CD19-depleted stem cell transplant. The sequence was obtained from a boy younger than two who had a stem cell transplant for Wiskott-Aldrich syndrome, so the T cells may come from the graft donor. V is TRBV18 and J is TRBJ2-5; D is unclear. The CDR3 DNA reads TGTGCCAGCTCACCAAATATACCCAGGCGACTCCAAGAGACCCAGTACTTC. This codes for CASSPNIPRRLQETQYF. Looking up the rest from reference TRBV18 and TRBJ2-5 gives the full variable domain: NAGVMQNPRHLVRRRGQEARLRCSPMKGHSHVYWYRQLPEEGLKFMVYLQKENIIDESGMPKERFSAEFPKEGPSILRIQQVVRGDSAAYFCASSPNIPRRLQETQYFGPGTRLLVL.